The 30 T cell receptor beta chains reported below all come from one sample, sequenced in a study of early stage breast cancer tumors. Clones were read by immunoSEQ multiplex PCR, and TCRdb kept only the in-frame ones, dropping some. The data show around 48,000 clones, with about 93% seen just once and 4.5% to 5% held by the top ten. Input material: blood. These receptors were collected from a person aged 70 to 80 with breast cancer.

This chain connects TRBV6-5 to TRBJ2-3; 13 bases align to TRBD2. Germline CDR1 is MNHEY and CDR2 is SVGAGI. The CDR3 length is 15 residues. V lost 6 bases and J lost 7; bases outside the gene matches: 7. The chain's CDR3 is CASRPPGLAGNTQYF. In DNA, the CDR3 is TGTGCCAGCAGACCTCCGGGACTAGCGGGGAATACGCAGTATTTT.

The chain joins TRBV29-1 to TRBJ1-5; D is uncertain. Per the germline V gene, CDR1 is SQVTM and CDR2 is ANQGSEA. This CDR3 comprises 13 residues. The germline V and J ends were trimmed by 4 bases and 1 base, with 8 bases remaining between them. The DNA for the CDR3 is TGCAGCGTTGCCCCGGGAAGCAATCAGCCCCAGCATTTT. Its protein is CSVAPGSNQPQHF.

Only one count was recorded for this clone. The genes are TRBV10-2 and TRBJ1-2, with D perhaps TRBD1 (6 bases). The CDR3 is made up of 14 amino acids. CDR1 and CDR2 from the germline V gene are WSHSY and SAAADI. Trimming took off 2 bases at V and 3 bases at J, with 10 bases between the two ends. CDR3 nucleotide sequence: TGCGCCAGCAGTGAGGGGGGGGCACACTATGGCTACACCTTC. Its protein product is CASSEGGAHYGYTF.

The chain joins TRBV5-6 to TRBJ2-3; tentative D call: TRBD1 (5 bases). This CDR3 region has 16 residues. Germline values: CDR1 SGHDT, CDR2 YYEEEE. V was cut by 4 bases and J by 0 bases, with 15 bases left in between. CDR3 loop: CASSRRGDGSTDTQYF. CDR3 DNA sequence: TGTGCCAGCAGCCGAAGGGGCGATGGTAGCACAGATACGCAGTATTTT.

The gene calls are TRBV5-6 and TRBJ1-1, with D unclear. Germline V gene lookup returns CDR1 SGHDT and CDR2 YYEEEE. V shed 0 bases and J shed 4 bases, with 10 bases lying between them. The CDR3 contains 14 residues. The chain's CDR3 is CASSLAHPGTEAFF. The CDR3 nucleotides are TGTGCCAGCAGCTTGGCCCACCCGGGCACTGAAGCTTTCTTT. Combining the CDR3 with reference TRBV5-6 and TRBJ1-1 gives the whole variable domain DAGVTQSPTHLIKTRGQQVTLRCSPKSGHDTVSWYQQALGQGPQFIFQYYEEEERQRGNFPDRFSGHQFPNYSSELNVNALLLGDSALYLCASSLAHPGTEAFFGQGTRLTVV.

This chain uses TRBV28 with TRBJ2-7; 9 bases line up with TRBD1. Losses at the gene ends were 6 bases for V and 6 bases for J; bases not matched to a gene: 9. Germline CDR1 and CDR2: MDHEN and SYDVKM. CDR3 length: 14 residues. The CDR3 protein is CASRLQGAPGEQYF. The CDR3 DNA reads as TGTGCCAGCAGACTACAGGGGGCGCCGGGCGAGCAGTACTTC.

This rearrangement joins TRBV9 to TRBJ1-6; 7 bases map to TRBD1. Germline lookup yields CDR1 SGDLS and CDR2 YYNGEE. CDR3 length: 15 amino acids. The trim removed 0 bases at V and 7 bases at J, leaving 4 bases unmatched. The CDR3 DNA follows: TGTGCCAGCAGCGTAGAAGGGGGCTCCAATTCACCCCTCCACTTT. Protein product: CASSVEGGSNSPLHF. The full variable domain, with the rest looked up from reference TRBV9 and TRBJ1-6, is DSGVTQTPKHLITATGQRVTLRCSPRSGDLSVYWYQQSLDQGLQFLIQYYNGEERAKGNILERFSAQQFPDLHSELNLSSLELGDSALYFCASSVEGGSNSPLHFGNGTRLTVT.

This chain uses TRBV5-6 with TRBJ1-1; D might be TRBD1 (5 bases). V was shortened by 0 bases and J by 5 bases, with 8 bases between the two germline ends. The CDR3 has 13 amino acids. Per germline, CDR1 SGHDT and CDR2 YYEEEE. The CDR3 loop is CASSLDGGTEAFF. The CDR3 bases are TGTGCCAGCAGCTTGGACGGGGGGACTGAAGCTTTCTTT.

This clone occurred once. CDR3 nucleotides: TGTGCCAGTAGTAGCCCACAGGGGAATTGGAACACTGAAGCTTTCTTT. This translates into CASSSPQGNWNTEAFF. The gene calls are TRBV19 and TRBJ1-1; 7 bases match TRBD1. The J segment lost 1 base and the V segment lost 4 bases, leaving 9 bases of the junction unmatched. The CDR3 length is 16 residues. The V gene's germline CDR1 is LNHDA and CDR2 SQIVND (reference sequence).

The gene calls are TRBV4-3 and TRBJ2-1, with 13 bases aligning to TRBD2. There are 15 residues in the CDR3. Germline-derived CDR1 and CDR2 are LGHNA and YSLEER. V trimming: 4 bases; J trimming: 5 bases; junction bases outside the gene matches: 2. CDR3 loop: CASSPGLAGDNEQFF. The CDR3 DNA reads TGCGCCAGCAGCCCCGGACTAGCGGGAGACAATGAGCAGTTCTTC.

J is TRBJ2-7 and V is TRBV10-2, with D unresolved. Germline V gene lookup returns CDR1 WSHSY and CDR2 SAAADI. The V gene lost 0 bases and the J gene lost 7 bases, with 10 bases spanning the gap. The CDR3 loop spans 13 amino acids. CDR3 protein: CASSESQAGEQYF. The CDR3 region has the DNA TGCGCCAGCAGTGAGTCGCAGGCTGGAGAGCAGTACTTC.

This clone was counted a single time. The gene calls are TRBV7-8 and TRBJ2-5, with 14 bases identical to TRBD2. J gave up 1 base and V 5 bases, and 9 bases lay outside the gene matches. Germline V gene sequence: CDR1 SGHVS, CDR2 FQNEAQ. The CDR3 runs 18 residues. The CDR3 DNA reads TGTGCCAGCAGCCCAAGACTAGCGGGGGGGCCCTCCCAAGAGACCCAGTACTTC. It translates to CASSPRLAGGPSQETQYF.

The rearrangement uses TRBV28 and TRBJ1-6, with 8 bases matching TRBD1. The junction had 12 bases not matched to a gene; V was cut back by 8 bases and J by 6 bases. The CDR3 has 16 amino acids. Germline-derived CDR1 and CDR2 are MDHEN and SYDVKM. The CDR3 here is CASGSARQGSNSPLHF. In DNA, the CDR3 is TGTGCCAGCGGCTCCGCGAGACAGGGGAGTAATTCACCCCTCCACTTT. The complete variable domain, with remaining parts taken from reference TRBV28 and TRBJ1-6, reads DVKVTQSSRYLVKRTGEKVFLECVQDMDHENMFWYRQDPGLGLRLIYFSYDVKMKEKGDIPEGYSVSREKKERFSLILESASTNQTSMYLCASGSARQGSNSPLHFGNGTRLTVT.

The gene calls are TRBV11-2 and TRBJ2-7; the D gene is possibly TRBD2 (7 bases). Trimming took 4 bases from V and 4 from J, leaving 14 bases between them. Germline CDR1 SGHAT, CDR2 FQNNGV. CDR3 length: 14 amino acids. The CDR3 bases are TGTGCCAGCAGCTGGGAGGGGGGTATGTACGAGCAGTACTTC. This sequence encodes CASSWEGGMYEQYF.

The chain is built from TRBV30 and TRBJ1-2; D is undetermined. Germline CDR1 and CDR2: GTSNPN and SVGIG (reference sequence). Trimming shortened V by 0 bases and J by 7 bases, and 18 bases separated the two germline ends. The CDR3 spans 15 residues. CDR3 region: CAWSVSGRFNGGYTF. CDR3 bases: TGTGCCTGGAGTGTATCGGGGAGGTTTAATGGTGGCTACACCTTC.

V is TRBV5-1 and J is TRBJ2-2, with TRBD1 matching over 8 bases. V shed 5 bases and J 13 bases; nucleotides not matched to a gene: 7. Germline values: CDR1 SGHRS, CDR2 YFSETQ. The CDR3 covers 12 residues. Here the CDR3 DNA reads TGCGCCAGCAGTTTTACAGGGGGACGGCTGTTTTTT. Translating it yields CASSFTGGRLFF.

V usage is TRBV19 and J usage is TRBJ1-2, with 7 bases lining up with TRBD1. Germline assignment: CDR1 LNHDA and CDR2 SQIVND (reference sequence). The CDR3 consists of 15 residues. Trimming at V came to 4 bases and at J to 4 bases, leaving 9 bases not matched to a gene. This chain's CDR3 is CASSTPGQLPYGYTF. As DNA, the CDR3 is TGTGCCAGTAGTACTCCGGGACAGTTACCCTATGGCTACACCTTC.

J is TRBJ2-7 and V is TRBV6-1, with 7 nucleotides matching TRBD1. Germline V gene lookup returns CDR1 MNHNS and CDR2 SASEGT. This CDR3 spans 13 amino acids. With V trimmed by 6 bases and J by 3 bases, 5 bases remained unmatched. The CDR3 bases are TGTGCCAGCAGGACAGGGACCCTCTACGAGCAGTACTTC. Translation gives CASRTGTLYEQYF.

The rearrangement uses TRBV18 and TRBJ1-2, with 7 bases lining up with TRBD1. The germline gives CDR1 KGHSH, CDR2 LQKENI. The CDR3 consists of 14 residues. J lost 4 bases, V lost 3 bases, and 5 bases had no gene match. CDR3 loop: CASSPWDSSYGYTF. The CDR3 nucleotides are TGTGCCAGCTCACCCTGGGACAGCTCCTATGGCTACACCTTC.

The chain couples TRBV11-2 to TRBJ1-2, with D possibly being TRBD1 (5 bases). The CDR3 totals 14 residues. V lost 5 bases and J lost 0, with 10 bases in between. Germline lookup yields CDR1 SGHAT and CDR2 FQNNGV. In DNA form, the CDR3 reads TGTGCCAGCAGCCGAATGACAGCTAACTATGGCTACACCTTC. As protein: CASSRMTANYGYTF.

The chain recombines TRBV19 with TRBJ1-2, with TRBD1 as a possible D gene (5 bases). There are 14 residues in the CDR3. Deletions cut 10 bases from V and 0 bases from J, with 15 bases between. The V gene's germline CDR1 is LNHDA and CDR2 SQIVND (reference sequence). CDR3: CATGRQNSNYGYTF. The CDR3 DNA reads TGTGCCACTGGCCGACAGAATTCTAACTATGGCTACACCTTC.

The chain joins TRBV30 to TRBJ1-2; 8 bases line up with TRBD1. CDR3 length: 13 residues. V shed 4 bases and J 6 bases; nucleotides not matched to a gene: 7. Per the germline V gene, CDR1 is GTSNPN and CDR2 is SVGIG (reference sequence). The chain's CDR3 is CAWTSGGWNGYTF. For the CDR3, the DNA is TGTGCCTGGACCTCAGGGGGCTGGAATGGCTACACCTTC. The complete variable domain, with remaining parts taken from reference TRBV30 and TRBJ1-2, reads SQTIHQWPATLVQPVGSPLSLECTVEGTSNPNLYWYRQAAGRGLQLLFYSVGIGQISSEVPQNLSASRPQDRQFILSSKKLLLSDSGFYLCAWTSGGWNGYTFGSGTRLTVV.

The sample holds one count of this clone. The chain recombines TRBV5-4 with TRBJ2-1; 8 bases agree with TRBD1. Germline V lookup: CDR1 SGHNT, CDR2 YYREEE (reference sequence). V dropped 4 bases and J dropped 2; count of bases not matched to a gene: 5. CDR3 length: 15 amino acids. CDR3 amino acids: CASSEQGGAYNEQFF. Here the CDR3 DNA reads TGTGCCAGCAGCGAACAGGGGGGAGCCTACAATGAGCAGTTCTTC.

As DNA, the CDR3 is TGTGCCAGCAGCTCGGTTAGCGGGAACGGCTACGAGCAGTACTTC. Its translation: CASSSVSGNGYEQYF. This chain links TRBV5-6 with TRBJ2-7; 8 bases match TRBD2. In germline, CDR1 is SGHDT, CDR2 YYEEEE. Losses at the gene ends were 3 bases for V and 3 bases for J; bases not matched to a gene: 8. This CDR3 spans 15 amino acids.

This clone was observed once. The chain links TRBV10-2 to TRBJ2-7; possible D gene TRBD2, 6 bases. Between the trimmed V and J ends, which lost 4 bases and 0 bases, there was a span of 16 bases. The CDR3 sequence is 16 residues long. Per the germline V gene, CDR1 is WSHSY and CDR2 is SAAADI. CDR3 sequence: CASSAPGTSHSYEQYF. In DNA form, the CDR3 reads TGCGCCAGCAGTGCCCCCGGGACTTCCCACTCCTACGAGCAGTACTTC.

The chain carries TRBV18 and TRBJ1-6; D gene uncertain. The CDR3 has 15 amino acids. The V end lost 0 bases, the J end lost 10 bases, and 13 bases lay between the germline ends. Germline values: CDR1 KGHSH, CDR2 LQKENI. CDR3 sequence (DNA): TGTGCCAGCTCACCACCAGGACTGGGTGGGTCACCCCTCCACTTT. It encodes CASSPPGLGGSPLHF.

This clone was detected only once. This sequence joins TRBV6-1 and TRBJ2-5; D gene unclear. V lost 1 base, J lost 12 bases, and 9 bases lay in between. The CDR3 length is 11 residues. In germline, CDR1 is MNHNS, CDR2 SASEGT. CDR3 region: CASSEEAPKYF. DNA for the CDR3: TGTGCCAGCAGTGAAGAAGCCCCCAAGTACTTC.

This chain links TRBV6-5 with TRBJ2-3, with no clear D. The V and J ends lost 2 bases and 5 bases respectively, with 11 bases between them. The CDR3 length is 14 residues. Looked up from germline, CDR1 is MNHEY and CDR2 is SVGAGI. DNA of the CDR3: TGTGCCAGCAGTTACCGTGAAGCTCGAGATACGCAGTATTTT. Translating it yields CASSYREARDTQYF.

V and J are TRBV11-3 and TRBJ2-5; D gene uncertain. This CDR3 comprises 13 residues. The germline gives CDR1 SGHNT, CDR2 YENEEA. V lost 0 bases and J 1 base, leaving 3 bases between the germline ends. This chain's CDR3 is CASSLDRQETQYF. The CDR3 bases are TGTGCCAGCAGCTTAGATCGCCAAGAGACCCAGTACTTC.

This chain connects TRBV30 to TRBJ2-1; 10 bases line up with TRBD2. J gave up 5 bases and V 4 bases, and 5 bases lay outside the gene matches. The germline CDR1 and CDR2 sequences are GTSNPN and SVGIG (reference sequence). The CDR3 sequence is 14 residues long. CDR3 coding DNA: TGTGCCTGGACCGGGACTAGCGCGGACAATGAGCAGTTCTTC. This sequence encodes CAWTGTSADNEQFF.